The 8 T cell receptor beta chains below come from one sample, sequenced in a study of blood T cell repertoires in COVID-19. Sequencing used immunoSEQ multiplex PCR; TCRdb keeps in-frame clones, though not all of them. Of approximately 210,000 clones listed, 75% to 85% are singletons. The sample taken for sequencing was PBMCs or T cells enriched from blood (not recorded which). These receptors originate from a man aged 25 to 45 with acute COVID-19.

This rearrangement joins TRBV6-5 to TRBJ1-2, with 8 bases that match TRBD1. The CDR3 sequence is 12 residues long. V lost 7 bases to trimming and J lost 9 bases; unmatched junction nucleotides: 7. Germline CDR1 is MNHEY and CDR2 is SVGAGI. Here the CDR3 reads CASIGTGSSYTF. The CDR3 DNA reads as TGTGCCAGCATTGGGACAGGCAGTAGCTACACCTTC.

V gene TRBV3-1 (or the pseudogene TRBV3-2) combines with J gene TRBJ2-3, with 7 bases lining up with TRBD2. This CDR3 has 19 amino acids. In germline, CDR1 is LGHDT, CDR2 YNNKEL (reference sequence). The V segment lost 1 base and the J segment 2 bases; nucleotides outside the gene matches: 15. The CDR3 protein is CASSQAFSSGEPLTDTQYF. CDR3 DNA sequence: TGTGCCAGCAGCCAAGCATTTTCGAGCGGGGAACCTCTCACAGATACGCAGTATTTT.

CDR3 sequence reads: CASSDGPYEQYF. The CDR3 coding sequence is TGTGCCAGCAGTGACGGTCCCTACGAGCAGTACTTC. The chain recombines TRBV6-1 with TRBJ2-7; D gene uncertain. CDR3 length: 12 residues. Trimming stripped 3 bases from V and 2 bases from J, with 5 bases between. Germline CDR1 is MNHNS and CDR2 is SASEGT.

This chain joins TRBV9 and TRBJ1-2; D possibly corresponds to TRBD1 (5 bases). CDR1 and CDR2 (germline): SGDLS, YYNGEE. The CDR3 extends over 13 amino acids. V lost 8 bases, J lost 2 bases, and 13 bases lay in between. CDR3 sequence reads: CASGRGDNYGYTF. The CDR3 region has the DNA TGTGCCAGTGGCCGGGGGGACAACTATGGCTACACCTTC.

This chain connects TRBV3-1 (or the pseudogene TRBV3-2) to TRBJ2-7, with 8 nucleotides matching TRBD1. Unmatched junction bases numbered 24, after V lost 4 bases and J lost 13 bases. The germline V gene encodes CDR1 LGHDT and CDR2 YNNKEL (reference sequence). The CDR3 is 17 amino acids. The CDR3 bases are TGTGCCAGCAGCCGATCTGGACAGGGAGACGCCGGGCGGGTAAACTACTTC. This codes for CASSRSGQGDAGRVNYF.

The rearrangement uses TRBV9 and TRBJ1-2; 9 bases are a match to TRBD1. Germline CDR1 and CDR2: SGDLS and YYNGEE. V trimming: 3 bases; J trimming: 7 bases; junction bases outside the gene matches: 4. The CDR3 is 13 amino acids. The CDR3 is CASSGGTGTGYTF. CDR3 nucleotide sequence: TGTGCCAGCAGCGGGGGGACAGGGACTGGCTACACCTTC.

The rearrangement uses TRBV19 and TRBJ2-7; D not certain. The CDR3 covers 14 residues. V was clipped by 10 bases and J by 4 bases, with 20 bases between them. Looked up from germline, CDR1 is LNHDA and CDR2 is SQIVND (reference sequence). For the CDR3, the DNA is TGTGCCACGATGACCCAGGCAGGTCCGTACGAGCAGTACTTC. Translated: CATMTQAGPYEQYF.

CDR3 sequence: CASSLVGTGGTNEAFF. CDR3 DNA: TGTGCCAGCAGCTTAGTCGGGACAGGGGGTACCAATGAAGCTTTCTTT. The rearrangement uses TRBV7-2 and TRBJ1-1; 11 bases align to TRBD1. Unmatched junction bases numbered 8, after V lost 1 base and J lost 7 bases. Germline V gene sequence: CDR1 SGHTA, CDR2 FQGNSA. This CDR3 spans 16 amino acids.